The present T cell receptor (beta chain) was sequenced within a study of technical replicates of blood from a few donors. The CDR3 is 15 residues long. The V gene's germline CDR1 is SQVTM and CDR2 ANQGSEA. After removal of 5 bases from V and 2 bases from J, the junction contained 9 bases not matched to a gene. Sequencing used immunoSEQ multiplex PCR; TCRdb keeps in-frame clones, though not all of them. Counted here are about 80,000 clones, about 95% occurring once; the ten biggest clones make up around 0.37%. The chain links TRBV29-1 to TRBJ2-7; 10 nucleotides agree with TRBD2. Sequencing was performed on T cells isolated from PBMCs. This TCR was sampled from a human donor in good health. CDR3 protein: CSVIFRTSGTYEQYF. The CDR3, as DNA: TGCAGCGTTATCTTTAGGACTAGCGGAACCTACGAGCAGTACTTC.